The next 10 T cell receptor beta chains were all read from a single sample in a study of blood T cell repertoires in COVID-19. Only in-frame clones appear in the TCRdb table, and some are missing; sequencing was by immunoSEQ multiplex PCR. In the table there are under 250,000 clones, 65% to 90% of which are singletons. Sequencing input: peripheral blood. Source of these receptors: a man over 45 with COVID-19, enrolled during active disease.

The chain employs TRBV7-3 and TRBJ1-1; 7 bases agree with TRBD1. CDR1 and CDR2 from the germline V gene are SGHTA and FQGTGA. The V and J ends lost 0 bases and 1 base, in that order; junction bases with no gene match: 2. This CDR3 spans 15 amino acids. In DNA form, the CDR3 reads TGTGCCAGCAGCTTAACGACAGGGACGAACACTGAAGCTTTCTTT. Translating gives CASSLTTGTNTEAFF.

V usage is TRBV7-8 and J usage is TRBJ1-5, with D maybe TRBD1 (6 bases). The CDR3 length is 15 residues. Trimming removed 5 bases from V and 3 bases from J, with 14 bases in between. CDR1 SGHVS and CDR2 FQNEAQ come from the germline V gene. CDR3 nucleotides: TGTGCCAGCAGCCCCAGGCAGGGGCCCAATCAGCCCCAGCATTTT. It is translated as CASSPRQGPNQPQHF.

The gene calls are TRBV28 and TRBJ2-7; 12 nucleotides agree with TRBD2. Trimming removed 4 bases from V and 4 bases from J; junction bases left unmatched: 8. Germline CDR1 MDHEN, CDR2 SYDVKM. This CDR3 spans 16 amino acids. This CDR3 reads CASSSMTSGGGYEQYF. In DNA form, the CDR3 reads TGTGCCAGCAGTTCCATGACTAGCGGGGGAGGTTACGAGCAGTACTTC. The full variable domain, its missing parts supplied by reference TRBV28 and TRBJ2-7, is DVKVTQSSRYLVKRTGEKVFLECVQDMDHENMFWYRQDPGLGLRLIYFSYDVKMKEKGDIPEGYSVSREKKERFSLILESASTNQTSMYLCASSSMTSGGGYEQYFGPGTRLTVT.

The V gene is TRBV19, the J gene TRBJ2-7, with 7 bases that match TRBD2. From germline, CDR1 is LNHDA and CDR2 SQIVND (reference sequence). V was clipped by 7 bases and J by 6 bases; unmatched bases: 15. The CDR3 consists of 15 residues. The CDR3 spells CASTSSSGLKSEQYF. CDR3 in DNA: TGTGCCAGTACCTCATCTTCGGGACTAAAAAGCGAGCAGTACTTC.

The J gene is TRBJ2-3, the V gene TRBV9, with D possibly TRBD2 on 7 matching bases. CDR3 length: 17 residues. Per germline, CDR1 SGDLS and CDR2 YYNGEE. The V gene lost 5 bases and the J gene lost 4 bases, with 23 bases spanning the gap. The CDR3 loop reads CASSRGGGPPESDTQYF. The CDR3 DNA reads as TGTGCCAGCAGTCGAGGGGGAGGGCCACCGGAATCAGATACGCAGTATTTT.

The chain uses TRBV19 and TRBJ2-7; the D is unclear. Germline CDR1 and CDR2: LNHDA and SQIVND (reference sequence). Between the trimmed V and J ends, which lost 5 bases and 3 bases, there was a span of 8 bases. The CDR3 has 12 amino acids. The CDR3 region has the DNA TGTGCCAGTAGTCTCACGGGCTACGAGCAGTACTTC. This gives the protein CASSLTGYEQYF.

V gene TRBV24-1 combines with J gene TRBJ2-5; D might be TRBD1 (6 bases). Germline values: CDR1 KGHDR, CDR2 SFDVKD. This CDR3 spans 13 amino acids. V was shortened by 7 bases and J by 5 bases, with 13 bases between the two germline ends. CDR3 loop: CATSQQGRETQYF. The CDR3 coding sequence is TGTGCCACCAGCCAACAGGGCCGGGAGACCCAGTACTTC.

The gene calls are TRBV10-2 and TRBJ2-2, with D perhaps matching TRBD2 (5 bases). CDR3 size: 13 residues. The V end lost 4 bases, the J end lost 8 bases, and 11 bases lay between the germline ends. CDR1 and CDR2 (germline): WSHSY, SAAADI. The CDR3 here is CASSASFPGELFF. CDR3 DNA sequence: TGCGCCAGCAGTGCTAGCTTCCCGGGGGAGCTGTTTTTT.

The V and J genes are TRBV2 and TRBJ2-1; D call uncertain. Trimming removed 7 bases from V and 5 bases from J, with 15 bases in between. The CDR3 runs 14 residues. The germline gives CDR1 SNHLY, CDR2 FYNNEI. Here the CDR3 reads CASTGLVKHNEQFF. CDR3 bases: TGTGCCAGCACGGGTTTGGTCAAGCACAATGAGCAGTTCTTC.

The rearrangement links TRBV21-1 to TRBJ1-3; the table names TRBD1, a call not compared with the DNA. TRBV21-1 is tagged as a pseudogene. CDR3 length: 15 residues. This chain's CDR3 is CASTRTGDSGNTIYF. CDR3 nucleotides: TGTGCCAGCACGCGGACAGGGGATTCTGGAAACACCATATATTTT.